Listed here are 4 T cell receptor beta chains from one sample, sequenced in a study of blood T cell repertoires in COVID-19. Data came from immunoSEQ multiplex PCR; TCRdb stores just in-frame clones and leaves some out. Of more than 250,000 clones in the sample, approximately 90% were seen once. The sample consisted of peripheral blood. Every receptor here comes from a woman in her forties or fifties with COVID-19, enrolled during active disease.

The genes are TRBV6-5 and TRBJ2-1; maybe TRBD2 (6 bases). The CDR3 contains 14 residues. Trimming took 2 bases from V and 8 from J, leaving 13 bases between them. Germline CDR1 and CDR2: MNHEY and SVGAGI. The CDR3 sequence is CASSYRPGAYEQFF. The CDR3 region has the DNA TGTGCCAGCAGTTACCGTCCGGGAGCCTATGAGCAGTTCTTC.

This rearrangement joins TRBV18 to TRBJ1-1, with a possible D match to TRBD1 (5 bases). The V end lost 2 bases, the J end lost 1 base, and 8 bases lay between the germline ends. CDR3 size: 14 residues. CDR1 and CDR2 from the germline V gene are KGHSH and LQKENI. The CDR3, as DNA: TGTGCCAGCTCACCAATGGGGGGGAACACTGAAGCTTTCTTT. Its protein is CASSPMGGNTEAFF. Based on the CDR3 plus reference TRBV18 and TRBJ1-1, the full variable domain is NAGVMQNPRHLVRRRGQEARLRCSPMKGHSHVYWYRQLPEEGLKFMVYLQKENIIDESGMPKERFSAEFPKEGPSILRIQQVVRGDSAAYFCASSPMGGNTEAFFGQGTRLTVV.

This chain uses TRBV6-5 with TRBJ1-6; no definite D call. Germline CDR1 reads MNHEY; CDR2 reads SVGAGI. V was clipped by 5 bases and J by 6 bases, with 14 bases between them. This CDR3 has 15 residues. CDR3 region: CASSPIRQANSPLHF. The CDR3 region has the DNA TGTGCCAGCAGTCCTATCCGCCAAGCTAATTCACCCCTCCACTTT.

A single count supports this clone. CDR3 DNA sequence: TGCGCCAGCAGTGAGATCGGTAGCGGCCACACAGATACGCAGTATTTT. Its translation is CASSEIGSGHTDTQYF. V and J are TRBV10-1 and TRBJ2-3; D perhaps matches TRBD2 (6 bases). From germline, CDR1 is WNHNN and CDR2 SYGVQD (reference sequence). This CDR3 spans 16 amino acids. Trimming stripped 2 bases from V and 2 bases from J, with 14 bases between.